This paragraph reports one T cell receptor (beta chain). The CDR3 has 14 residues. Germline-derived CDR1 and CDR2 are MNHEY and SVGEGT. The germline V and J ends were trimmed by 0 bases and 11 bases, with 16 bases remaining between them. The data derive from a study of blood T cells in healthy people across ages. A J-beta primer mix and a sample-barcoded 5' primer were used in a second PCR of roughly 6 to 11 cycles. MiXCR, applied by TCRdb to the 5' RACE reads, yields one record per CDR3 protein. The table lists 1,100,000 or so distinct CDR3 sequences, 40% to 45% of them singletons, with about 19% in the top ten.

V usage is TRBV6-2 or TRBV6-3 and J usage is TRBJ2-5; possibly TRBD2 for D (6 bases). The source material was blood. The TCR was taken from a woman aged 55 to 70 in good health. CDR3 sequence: CASSYSGGTGEQYF. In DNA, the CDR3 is TGTGCCAGCAGTTACTCGGGCGGGACGGGGGAGCAGTACTTC.